The 3 T cell receptor beta chains in this list originate from one sample, sequenced in a study of T-cell memory formation after mild COVID-19 listed by TCRdb under 2021. Library method: 5' RACE. Sequencing took place on an Illumina NovaSeq 6000. TCRdb's own reprocessing of the public reads used fastp at Q25 and MiXCR and kept productive beta chains. Identical CDR3 protein sequences are pooled into one entry, listed with their most common genes and DNA. This sample holds roughly 190,000 distinct CDR3 sequences; around 17% were observed only once. 2% to 3% of the sample rests with the top ten. Sequenced input: PBMCs or a T cell subset sorted from them (not recorded which). The receptors were sampled from an adult woman who had mild COVID-19 (a few samples of this study predate the infection). The sample titles of this study are shuffled in the database, so cell type and time point are left out; the donor was told from shared clones.

The chain joins TRBV12-3 or TRBV12-4 to TRBJ2-1; D might be TRBD1 or TRBD2, each matching 5 bases. The CDR3 is 14 amino acids. The ends were cut back, 3 bases at V and 1 base at J, with 7 bases in the middle. CDR3 bases: TGTGCCAGCAGTTTGGGGGATTCCTACAATGAGCAGTTCTTC. It codes for CASSLGDSYNEQFF.

This clonotype was counted a few times. CDR3: CASTSGQTYNEQFF. CDR3 nucleotides: TGTGCCAGCACCTCGGGACAGACCTACAATGAGCAGTTCTTC. The rearrangement joins TRBV11-1 to TRBJ2-1; 7 bases are a match to TRBD1. J was trimmed by 2 bases and V by 7 bases; bases with no gene match: 5. Germline CDR1 SGHAT, CDR2 FQDESV (reference sequence). The CDR3 is 14 amino acids. The whole variable domain, filled in from reference TRBV11-1 and TRBJ2-1, reads EAEVAQSPRYKITEKSQAVAFWCDPISGHATLYWYRQILGQGPELLVQFQDESVVDDSQLPKDRFSAERLKGVDSTLKIQPAELGDSAMYLCASTSGQTYNEQFFGPGTRLTVL.

This clonotype has just a few counts. The V call is TRBV20-1, the J call TRBJ2-1, with D perhaps TRBD1 (5 bases). Germline V CDR1 and CDR2: DFQATT, SNEGSKA (reference sequence). This CDR3 contains 15 residues. Trimming removed 2 bases at V and 5 bases at J, with 16 bases between. The CDR3 nucleotides are TGCAGTGCTAGATCCGGAAGGGGCAGGAACAATGAGCAGTTCTTC. This gives the protein CSARSGRGRNNEQFF.